Listed below are T cell receptor beta chains from one sample, sequenced in a study of blood T cell repertoires in COVID-19. TCRdb's copy holds only in-frame clones and misses some; the assay was immunoSEQ multiplex PCR. The sample includes some 220,000 clones, around 81% of them seen just once. The specimen sequenced was peripheral blood. These TCRs come from a woman aged 70-85 years with acute or convalescent COVID-19. Each CDR3 is given with its conserved first and last residue.

J,V,length,CDR3
TRBJ1-2,TRBV14,14,CASSPQDRVYGYTF
TRBJ1-1,TRBV18,14,CASSPRQAETEAFF
TRBJ2-5,TRBV24-1,13,CATGGGPAETQYF
TRBJ2-5,TRBV4-1,15,CASSQEGRYQETQYF
TRBJ1-4,TRBV7-2,15,CASSLVGGRGEKLFF
TRBJ2-2,TRBV7-6,13,CASSLGSTGELFF
TRBJ2-5,TRBV11-2,16,CASSLLRGLTQETQYF
TRBJ2-1,TRBV19,17,CASSIATSGVPGNEQFF
TRBJ2-6,TRBV5-8,18,CASSLEQGSFSGANVLTF
TRBJ2-3,TRBV4-1,13,CASSQGQADTQYF
TRBJ2-2,TRBV19,14,CASTPKGGTGELFF
TRBJ2-6,TRBV5-6,16,CASSLAGGFGANVLTF
TRBJ1-6,TRBV29-1,13,CSVKLTGGSPLHF
TRBJ2-7,TRBV6-2/TRBV6-3,15,CASSYSEGVTYEQYF
TRBJ2-3,TRBV24-1,14,CATSDSKGKDTQYF
TRBJ2-7,TRBV7-9,14,CASSRRDSSYEQYF
TRBJ2-5,TRBV11-1,14,CASSQGQGQETQYF
TRBJ1-1,TRBV2,15,CASSEQGRKNTEAFF
TRBJ2-2,TRBV9,15,CASSVLGSNTGELFF
TRBJ1-1,TRBV10-3,14,CAASRQGTDTEAFF
TRBJ2-7,TRBV4-3,13,CASSQDADYEQYF
TRBJ2-7,TRBV3-1/TRBV3-2,13,CASSQEAGGMEYF
TRBJ2-1,TRBV6-2/TRBV6-3,15,CASSFQAGGLGEQFF
TRBJ2-6,TRBV10-3,14,CAISDHSGANVLTF
TRBJ2-7,TRBV19,13,CASHRTGTYEQYF
TRBJ2-2,TRBV12-3/TRBV12-4,13,CASSLQPGGELFF
TRBJ2-2,TRBV19,18,CASSTPGLAGSGTGELFF
TRBJ2-1,TRBV10-2,18,CASSEVPSGGLHYNEQFF
TRBJ2-5,TRBV7-8,13,CASSPLRQETQYF
TRBJ1-6,TRBV19,15,CASRGQISYNSPLHF
TRBJ1-1,TRBV3-1/TRBV3-2,15,CASSLRRLGGTEAFF
TRBJ2-7,TRBV3-1/TRBV3-2,15,CASSHLGEKVYEQYF
TRBJ2-1,TRBV15,15,CATSRTGYSYNEQFF
TRBJ2-3,TRBV10-1,13,CASSPGVTDTQYF
TRBJ2-7,TRBV24-1,16,CATSDTPGQGTYEQYF
TRBJ2-5,TRBV7-9,13,CASSLGSGETQYF
TRBJ2-7,TRBV18,15,CASSPPGQGNHEQYF
TRBJ1-1,TRBV6-5,15,CASANEGLMNTEAFF
TRBJ2-2,TRBV5-8,15,CASSLLNTRTGELFF
TRBJ2-2,TRBV7-2,13,CASSWETTGELFF
TRBJ2-5,TRBV11-2,18,CASSLRGRATYMEETQYF
TRBJ1-2,TRBV4-3,17,CASSQDWGDRGNYGYTF
TRBJ2-1,TRBV9,16,CASSVLGRGGWNEQFF
TRBJ1-6,TRBV3-1/TRBV3-2,15,CASSQRGQGAQPLHF